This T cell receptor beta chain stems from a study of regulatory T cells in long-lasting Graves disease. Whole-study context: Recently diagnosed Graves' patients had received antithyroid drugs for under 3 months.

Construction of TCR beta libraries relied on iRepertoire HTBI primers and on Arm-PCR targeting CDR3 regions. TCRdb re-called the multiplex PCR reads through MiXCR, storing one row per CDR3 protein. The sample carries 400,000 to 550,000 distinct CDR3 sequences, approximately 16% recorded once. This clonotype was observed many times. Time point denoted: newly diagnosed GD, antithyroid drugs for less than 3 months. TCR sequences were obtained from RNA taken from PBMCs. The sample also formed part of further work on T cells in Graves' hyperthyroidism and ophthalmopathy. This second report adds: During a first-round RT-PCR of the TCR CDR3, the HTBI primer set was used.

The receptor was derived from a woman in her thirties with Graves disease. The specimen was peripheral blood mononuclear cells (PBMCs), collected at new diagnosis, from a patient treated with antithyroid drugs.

The DNA of the CDR3 is TGTGCCAGCAGTATGGACCTTGCCTACGAGCAGTACTTC. Residues: CASSMDLAYEQYF. The chain combines TRBV7-3 with TRBJ2-7; D unclear. The CDR3 covers 13 residues. V dropped 6 bases and J dropped 2 bases, with 11 bases sitting between them. Germline assignment: CDR1 SGHTA and CDR2 FQGTGA.